This T cell receptor (beta chain) was recorded in a study of cytotoxic CD8 clonotypes in ibrutinib-treated CLL. About the research overall: Results showed some 24 partial and 2 complete responses; following median 68 months, around 14 remained remitted, approximately twelve advanced. After treatment lasting a median about 13 months, range 6 to 36, response samples were collected.

Investigators sought sequencing depths of between 1 in 200,000 and 1 in 1 million T cells. Sequencing was performed with immunoSEQ multiplex PCR; in TCRdb, only in-frame clones are kept and a portion is missing. Of around 77,000 clones listed, approximately 80% are singletons. Germline loops: CDR1 MNHNY, CDR2 SVGAGI (reference sequence). There are 13 residues in the CDR3. Findings of the study overall: Clonality rose at ibrutinib response and fell back toward baseline at progression.

Notes on this clone: Its target is unknown. Mismatch with germline at one junction end may stem from a read error.

This chain links TRBV6-6 with TRBJ2-1; 9 bases match TRBD2. The sequence was collected from a human donor with chronic lymphocytic leukemia. Sample: PBMCs, taken at disease progression, from a patient treated with ibrutinib. The CDR3 sequence: CASSYSSSGGLLF. CDR3 in DNA: TGTGCCAGCAGTTACTCTTCGAGCGGGGGGCTACTCTTC.